This TCR beta chain appears in the sequencing data of a study of cytomegalovirus exposure and HLA in healthy donors. Per the germline V gene, CDR1 is SGHVS and CDR2 is FNYEAQ. Losses at the gene ends were 5 bases for V and 2 bases for J; bases not matched to a gene: 6. The CDR3 totals 17 residues. Findings and limits, study-wide: It was reported that the classifier diagnosed cytomegalovirus status with high specificity and sensitivity in both the original and validation cohorts. Many donors shared some public TCRs, even though most TCR sequences were rare. Clusters of TCRs from the first cohort tended to co-occur in the 100 to 150 validation repertoires (as a later analysis found). The study put roughly 160 TCR beta chains on its list as cytomegalovirus-associated.

Some clones are missing from TCRdb's copy, which holds only in-frame ones; the method was immunoSEQ multiplex PCR. The profile shows about 160,000 clones, 96% of them singletons. Of note for this clone: Its antigen is still unknown.

The rearrangement uses TRBV7-6 and TRBJ2-7; TRBD2 matches at 16 bases. The clonotype comes from a woman aged 18-29 years in good health and CMV-seronegative. Sample: PBMCs. The CDR3: CASSLEGLAGGTYEQYF. In nucleotides, the CDR3 is TGTGCCAGCAGCCTTGAGGGACTAGCGGGGGGGACCTACGAGCAGTACTTC.